The 17 T cell receptor beta chains listed next were all sequenced from one sample in a study of shared clonotypes between healthy human individuals. This table comes from immunoSEQ multiplex PCR, and its TCRdb copy is limited to in-frame clones, with some not included. The data contain 2 million to 2.5 million clones, approximately 95% of them singletons. What was sequenced was naive CD4+ T cells sorted from blood. Documented subset: CD45RA+ positively selected. All receptors derive from a young man in good health.

This clone is a singleton in its sample. This chain connects TRBV7-3 to TRBJ2-1; 8 nucleotides align to TRBD2. The J segment lost 2 bases and the V segment lost 5 bases, leaving 5 bases of the junction unmatched. There are 15 residues in the CDR3. The germline CDR1 and CDR2 sequences are SGHTA and FQGTGA. CDR3 sequence reads: CASSPDSGAYNEQFF. CDR3 sequence (DNA): TGTGCCAGCAGCCCCGATAGCGGGGCCTACAATGAGCAGTTCTTC.

The rearrangement joins TRBV7-2 to TRBJ2-1; no clear D gene. The CDR3 runs to 14 residues. Germline CDR1 SGHTA, CDR2 FQGNSA. Trimming cost V 5 bases and J 2 bases, with 10 bases left between them. As DNA, the CDR3 is TGTGCCAGCAGCCAGGACCCGACCTACAATGAGCAGTTCTTC. Its protein is CASSQDPTYNEQFF.

J is TRBJ1-4 and V is TRBV5-3; tentatively, D is TRBD1 (5 bases). TRBV5-3 is given ORF status, its function remaining uncertain. The CDR3 covers 15 residues. Trimming stripped 4 bases from V and 8 bases from J, with 18 bases between. CDR3 loop: CARSSTGGRDEKLFF. The CDR3 bases are TGTGCCAGAAGCAGTACAGGAGGACGGGACGAAAAACTGTTTTTT.

The chain couples TRBV2 to TRBJ2-7; 7 nucleotides align to TRBD2. The CDR3 runs 16 residues. After removal of 8 bases from V and 0 bases from J, the junction contained 13 bases not matched to a gene. Germline V lookup: CDR1 SNHLY, CDR2 FYNNEI. The chain's CDR3 is CASHDPTSRSSYEQYF. The CDR3 DNA reads TGTGCCAGCCATGACCCGACTAGCAGAAGCTCCTACGAGCAGTACTTC.

The chain carries TRBV11-2 and TRBJ2-2; D may be TRBD1 (5 bases). CDR1 is SGHAT, CDR2 FQNNGV, per germline. There are 18 residues in the CDR3. V dropped 1 base and J dropped 5 bases, with 20 bases sitting between them. CDR3 amino acids: CASSLAQGPPYGTGELFF. The CDR3 nucleotides are TGTGCCAGCAGCTTAGCCCAGGGTCCACCATACGGGACCGGGGAGCTGTTTTTT.

This chain links TRBV6-1 with TRBJ1-2; D is ambiguous. Between the trimmed V and J ends, which lost 1 base and 2 bases, there was a span of 5 bases. CDR3 length equals 13 residues. Germline-derived CDR1 and CDR2 are MNHNS and SASEGT. This CDR3 reads CASSEDPNYGYTF. Here the CDR3 DNA reads TGTGCCAGCAGTGAAGATCCCAACTATGGCTACACCTTC.

The V call is TRBV10-3, the J call TRBJ1-2; 8 nucleotides align to TRBD1. This CDR3 region has 13 residues. The germline V gene encodes CDR1 ENHRY and CDR2 SYGVKD. With V trimmed by 7 bases and J by 7 bases, 8 bases remained unmatched. The CDR3 DNA reads as TGTGCCATCACGGACAGGGAATTTAGTGGCTACACCTTC. Protein product: CAITDREFSGYTF.

About this clone itself: Other DNA sequences in this sample translate to the same CDR3. The chain employs TRBV27 and TRBJ1-4, with 8 bases lining up with TRBD1. Germline CDR1 reads MNHEY; CDR2 reads SMNVEV (reference sequence). CDR3 length: 16 residues. Trimming at V came to 6 bases and at J to 2 bases, leaving 8 bases not matched to a gene. CDR3: CASRQNQGATNEKLFF. CDR3 bases: TGTGCCAGCAGGCAAAACCAGGGGGCGACTAATGAAAAACTGTTTTTT. Full variable domain (missing parts from reference TRBV27 and TRBJ1-4): EAQVTQNPRYLITVTGKKLTVTCSQNMNHEYMSWYRQDPGLGLRQIYYSMNVEVTDKGDVPEGYKVSRKEKRNFPLILESPSPNQTSLYFCASRQNQGATNEKLFFGSGTQLSVL.

The chain links TRBV7-9 to TRBJ1-6; tentatively, D is TRBD1 (5 bases). Germline V lookup: CDR1 SEHNR, CDR2 FQNEAQ (reference sequence). The length of the CDR3 is 15 residues. The ends were cut back, 5 bases at V and 7 bases at J, with 15 bases in the middle. CDR3 sequence (DNA): TGTGCCAGCAGCCAGGGTGGGACGTCGAATTCACCCCTCCACTTT. It yields the protein CASSQGGTSNSPLHF.

This chain links TRBV29-1 with TRBJ1-1; TRBD1 agrees at 7 bases. This CDR3 has 14 amino acids. V was pared by 3 bases and J by 5 bases, with 9 bases of the junction left unmatched. CDR1 and CDR2 from the germline V gene are SQVTM and ANQGSEA. The CDR3 bases are TGCAGCGTTGATTCTAGGAGGGGGCCGACTGAAGCTTTCTTT. This codes for CSVDSRRGPTEAFF.

The J gene is TRBJ1-2, the V gene TRBV7-2; TRBD1 aligns across 7 bases. The V gene end was trimmed by 4 bases and the J gene end by 7 bases; junction bases not matched to a gene: 9. Germline V lookup: CDR1 SGHTA, CDR2 FQGNSA. The CDR3 totals 14 residues. For the CDR3, the DNA is TGTGCCAGCAGCTCCACAGGGGCCGTTTTTGGCTACACCTTC. Its translation is CASSSTGAVFGYTF.

As concerns this clone: The sample has other DNA sequences that encode this CDR3 too. The rearrangement joins TRBV29-1 to TRBJ2-7; 7 bases fit TRBD2. With 1 base clipped from V and 4 bases from J, the junction kept 1 base outside the gene matches. The CDR3 consists of 12 residues. Germline V CDR1 and CDR2: SQVTM, ANQGSEA. The CDR3 DNA sequence: TGCAGCGTTGAAGCGGGGGGATACGAGCAGTACTTC. This codes for CSVEAGGYEQYF.

V usage is TRBV6-4 and J usage is TRBJ2-2; D possibly matches TRBD1 or TRBD2 (5 bases each). V lost 5 bases to trimming and J lost 0 bases, with 13 bases between them. The CDR3 loop spans 16 amino acids. The germline V gene has CDR1 MRHNA and CDR2 SNTAGT. The CDR3 is CASSSQGPPNTGELFF. In DNA form, the CDR3 reads TGTGCCAGCAGTTCTCAGGGACCGCCGAACACCGGGGAGCTGTTTTTT.

This clone was seen only a few times. The chain couples TRBV10-2 to TRBJ2-5; D gene uncertain. CDR3 length: 14 residues. Germline loops: CDR1 WSHSY, CDR2 SAAADI. Trimming took 4 bases from V and 2 from J, leaving 11 bases between them. In DNA, the CDR3 is TGCGCCAGCAGTGTTTTGGGGAATCAAGAGACCCAGTACTTC. Translated, it gives CASSVLGNQETQYF.

This rearrangement joins TRBV11-2 to TRBJ1-1; tentative D call: TRBD1 (5 bases). CDR1 is SGHAT, CDR2 FQNNGV, per germline. This CDR3 is 14 amino acids long. The V end was cut by 5 bases, the J end by 6 bases, with 16 bases between. In DNA, the CDR3 is TGTGCCAGCAGCCAAGCTCGGGGACGGTCTGAAGCTTTCTTT. It is translated as CASSQARGRSEAFF.

This clone was seen only once. The chain has TRBV5-1 and TRBJ1-6; possible D gene TRBD1, 5 bases. V was shortened by 4 bases and J by 7 bases, with 15 bases between the two germline ends. Germline CDR1 and CDR2: SGHRS and YFSETQ. The CDR3 loop spans 15 amino acids. The CDR3 nucleotides read TGCGCCAGCAGCCCAGAGGGACGGAAGAATTCACCCCTCCACTTT. Amino acid sequence: CASSPEGRKNSPLHF.

This clone was counted a single time. The chain recombines TRBV7-9 with TRBJ1-3; 10 bases agree with TRBD1. The CDR3 consists of 17 residues. The ends lost 4 bases at V and 1 base at J; junction bases unmatched: 7. CDR1 and CDR2 (germline): SEHNR, FQNEAQ (reference sequence). The CDR3 DNA reads as TGTGCCAGCAGCTCCCGGGACAGGGGTATTTCTGGAAACACCATATATTTT. Residues: CASSSRDRGISGNTIYF.